This T cell receptor (beta chain) was documented in a study of regulatory T cells in long-lasting Graves disease. In building TCR beta libraries, iRepertoire HTBI primers were used together with Arm-PCR of CDR3 regions. From the multiplex PCR reads, TCRdb called clonotypes with MiXCR, one entry per CDR3 protein. The sample has around 460,000 distinct CDR3 sequences, about 15% seen once; the top ten hold around a sixth. This clonotype was counted ten times or more. Regarding time point: newly diagnosed GD, antithyroid drugs for less than 3 months. The TCR library was made from RNA that had been extracted from PBMCs in TRIzol. CDR1 SGHTA and CDR2 FQGNSA come from the germline V gene. Losses at the gene ends were 5 bases for V and 6 bases for J; bases not matched to a gene: 10. The CDR3 runs to 15 residues. The data also belong to a second study, concerning T cells in Graves' hyperthyroidism and ophthalmopathy. As reported in that work: The definition of stable Graves' hyperthyroidism was no ophthalmopathy progression within 18 months. Each patient was aged 18 to 65 and had newly diagnosed hyperthyroidism of under 2 months' duration. Researchers ran a first-round RT-PCR on the TCR CDR3 using the HTBI primer set.

This clonotype originated in a woman aged 45-65 years with Graves disease. The sequencing used peripheral blood mononuclear cells (PBMCs), collected at new diagnosis, from a patient treated with antithyroid drugs. The chain recombines TRBV7-2 with TRBJ2-1; 7 bases are a match to TRBD2. In DNA, the CDR3 is TGTGCCAGCAGCCAGACCGGGACTACTGTCAATGAGCAGTTCTTC. Its translation: CASSQTGTTVNEQFF.